The 18 T cell receptor beta chains given below trace back to one sample, sequenced in a study of shared clonotypes between healthy human individuals. Measured with immunoSEQ multiplex PCR; TCRdb has only the in-frame clones, and not every one. The sample gives approximately 350,000 clones, approximately 97% of which show up once; about 0.34% is in the top ten. Sequenced material: memory CD8+ T cells sorted from blood. Documented subset: CD45RO+ cells pooled with CCR7-negative TemRA cells. These receptors originate from a man aged 25-45 years in good health.

For the CDR3, the DNA is TGTGCCAGCAGCTTGGGACAGGGTTCACCCCTCCACTTT. Protein sequence: CASSLGQGSPLHF. This sequence joins TRBV5-5 and TRBJ1-6; 7 bases are shared with TRBD1. The junction had 0 bases not matched to a gene; V was cut back by 0 bases and J by 9 bases. CDR3 length equals 13 residues. From germline, CDR1 is SGHKS and CDR2 YYEKEE (reference sequence).

The chain couples TRBV28 to TRBJ2-3; the match to TRBD2 covers 7 bases. CDR1 and CDR2 (germline): MDHEN, SYDVKM. This CDR3 comprises 13 residues. V shed 2 bases and J 6 bases; nucleotides not matched to a gene: 2. Here the CDR3 DNA reads TGTGCCAGCAGTTTAGCGGGAGTCGATACGCAGTATTTT. It codes for CASSLAGVDTQYF.

Remarks on this clone: In the same sample, other DNA sequences code for this CDR3. The chain recombines TRBV2 with TRBJ1-2; the D is unclear. Trimming cost V 3 bases and J 5 bases, with 4 bases left between them. The CDR3 sequence is 11 residues long. Germline V lookup: CDR1 SNHLY, CDR2 FYNNEI. This CDR3 is CASSETYGYTF. The CDR3 region has the DNA TGTGCCAGCAGTGAGACGTATGGCTACACCTTC.

The rearrangement joins TRBV4-1 to TRBJ1-1; D unclear. CDR1 MGHRA and CDR2 YSYEKL come from the germline V gene. Trimming took 0 bases from V and 8 from J, leaving 19 bases between them. This CDR3 region has 16 residues. In nucleotides, the CDR3 is TGCGCCAGCAGCCAAGATTTTAACGGATTTCGCGCCGAAGCTTTCTTT. It specifies CASSQDFNGFRAEAFF.

This clone was picked up one time. The gene calls are TRBV2 and TRBJ2-7; perhaps TRBD2 as D (6 bases). The germline CDR1 and CDR2 sequences are SNHLY and FYNNEI. There are 14 residues in the CDR3. The V end lost 6 bases, the J end lost 0 bases, and 12 bases lay between the germline ends. In DNA form, the CDR3 reads TGTGCCAGCAGGGCTAGCGTTAGCTCCTACGAGCAGTACTTC. Its protein is CASRASVSSYEQYF.

The chain employs TRBV19 and TRBJ2-7; 9 positions match TRBD1. The CDR3 covers 15 residues. Trimming cost V 4 bases and J 7 bases; bases outside gene matches: 11. Germline V gene sequence: CDR1 LNHDA, CDR2 SQIVND (reference sequence). The CDR3, as DNA: TGTGCCAGTAGTACTTCCGGGACAGGGCGTAGGGAGCAGTACTTC. Its translation is CASSTSGTGRREQYF.

This chain joins TRBV19 and TRBJ1-5; D is uncertain. This CDR3 comprises 16 residues. The germline V gene encodes CDR1 LNHDA and CDR2 SQIVND (reference sequence). The V end was cut by 0 bases, the J end by 2 bases, with 11 bases between. The CDR3 sequence: CASSIEDGVRNQPQHF. Here the CDR3 DNA reads TGTGCCAGTAGTATAGAGGACGGGGTTCGCAATCAGCCCCAGCATTTT.

J is TRBJ2-2 and V is TRBV14, with D possibly being TRBD2 (7 bases). Deletions cut 4 bases from V and 8 bases from J, with 14 bases between. The CDR3 is made up of 14 amino acids. Germline CDR1 is SGHDN and CDR2 is FVKESK. The DNA of the CDR3 is TGTGCCAGCAGCCCTATGGGGGGGGCTGGGGAGCTGTTTTTT. This codes for CASSPMGGAGELFF.

This clone has a single count. V is TRBV2 and J is TRBJ2-3; no clear D gene. V dropped 6 bases and J dropped 0 bases, with 13 bases sitting between them. CDR1 is SNHLY, CDR2 FYNNEI, per germline. The CDR3 spans 15 residues. The CDR3 sequence: CASSHMVVSTDTQYF. CDR3 bases: TGTGCCAGCAGCCATATGGTAGTTAGCACAGATACGCAGTATTTT.

The CDR3 DNA sequence: TGTGCCATCAGGGGGGATAGCAATCAGCCCCAGCATTTT. Translating gives CAIRGDSNQPQHF. The chain is built from TRBV10-3 and TRBJ1-5; weak D call: TRBD1 (5 bases). The V gene lost 6 bases and the J gene lost 0 bases, with 6 bases spanning the gap. CDR1 and CDR2 from the germline V gene are ENHRY and SYGVKD. The CDR3 is 13 amino acids.

The chain combines TRBV28 with TRBJ2-7, with no clear D. The ends were cut back, 5 bases at V and 1 base at J, with 12 bases in the middle. Germline V gene sequence: CDR1 MDHEN, CDR2 SYDVKM. The CDR3 covers 14 residues. Here the CDR3 DNA reads TGTGCCAGCAGTATCAGGATGGGGTCCTACGAGCAGTACTTC. Encoded protein: CASSIRMGSYEQYF.

The V and J genes are TRBV9 and TRBJ2-3; D is possibly TRBD1 (6 bases). This CDR3 has 16 amino acids. V gave up 4 bases and J gave up 1 base, with 16 bases separating them. Germline values: CDR1 SGDLS, CDR2 YYNGEE. The CDR3 here is CASSLKGGSGTDTQYF. The DNA for the CDR3 is TGTGCCAGCAGCCTAAAAGGGGGTTCAGGCACAGATACGCAGTATTTT. Based on the CDR3 plus reference TRBV9 and TRBJ2-3, the full variable domain is DSGVTQTPKHLITATGQRVTLRCSPRSGDLSVYWYQQSLDQGLQFLIQYYNGEERAKGNILERFSAQQFPDLHSELNLSSLELGDSALYFCASSLKGGSGTDTQYFGPGTRLTVL.

This chain joins TRBV5-5 and TRBJ2-2; possible D gene TRBD1, 6 bases. Between the trimmed V and J ends, which lost 4 bases and 4 bases, there was a span of 11 bases. The CDR3 sequence is 14 residues long. Germline V gene sequence: CDR1 SGHKS, CDR2 YYEKEE (reference sequence). The CDR3 region has the DNA TGTGCCAGCAGCCACCCGACAGGCACCGGGGAGCTGTTTTTT. This encodes CASSHPTGTGELFF.

The rearrangement uses TRBV28 and TRBJ2-2; D could derive from TRBD1 or TRBD2 (5 bases each). Germline loops: CDR1 MDHEN, CDR2 SYDVKM. V was cut by 2 bases and J by 4 bases, with 11 bases left in between. The CDR3 length is 15 residues. The CDR3 reads CASSLVERGTGELFF. As DNA, the CDR3 is TGTGCCAGCAGTTTAGTAGAGAGGGGCACCGGGGAGCTGTTTTTT.

This clone was observed once. This sequence joins TRBV6-6 and TRBJ2-3; 9 bases align to TRBD2. The germline V gene encodes CDR1 MNHNY and CDR2 SVGAGI (reference sequence). The length of the CDR3 is 16 residues. Trimming removed 2 bases from V and 2 bases from J; junction bases left unmatched: 5. CDR3 loop: CASSYGLAGFTDTQYF. As DNA, the CDR3 is TGTGCCAGCAGTTACGGTCTAGCGGGATTCACAGATACGCAGTATTTT.

A remark on this clone: The sample holds other DNA sequences that translate to the same CDR3. The chain joins TRBV7-9 to TRBJ1-3, with D uncertain. The germline V gene has CDR1 SEHNR and CDR2 FQNEAQ (reference sequence). Deletions cut 3 bases from V and 0 bases from J, with 0 bases between. The CDR3 runs to 12 residues. CDR3 nucleotides: TGTGCCAGCAGCTTCTCTGGAAACACCATATATTTT. Protein sequence: CASSFSGNTIYF.

The rearrangement links TRBV5-1 to TRBJ2-5; the match to TRBD2 covers 8 bases. V was clipped by 1 base and J by 1 base; unmatched bases: 3. Germline loops: CDR1 SGHRS, CDR2 YFSETQ. CDR3 size: 15 residues. Here the CDR3 DNA reads TGCGCCAGCAGCTTGACGGGAGGGGGCCAAGAGACCCAGTACTTC. Amino acids: CASSLTGGGQETQYF.

The chain recombines TRBV5-1 with TRBJ1-1; a possible D gene is TRBD1 (5 bases). This CDR3 contains 11 residues. The germline V gene encodes CDR1 SGHRS and CDR2 YFSETQ. Trimming took off 6 bases at V and 8 bases at J, with 11 bases between the two ends. CDR3 sequence (DNA): TGCGCCAGCATGGGGGGTAGGGAAGCTTTCTTT. It codes for CASMGGREAFF.